A selection of T cell receptor beta chains follows, all from one sample in a study of cytomegalovirus exposure and HLA in healthy donors. Using immunoSEQ multiplex PCR, the repertoire was profiled, and TCRdb retains in-frame clones only, with some absent. The sample includes 100,000 or so clones, 74% of them seen just once. The specimen was PBMCs. Every receptor here comes from a human donor in good health. The CDR3 runs from the conserved cysteine through the conserved F or W. D genes are given only for firm matches. Clone size appears in some rows only: once, few, many, or a class for an expanded clone.

V gene	clone size	J gene	D gene	CDR3 protein	CDR3 DNA
TRBV19	.	TRBJ1-5	.	CASSMSWAMSLNQPQHF	TGTGCCAGTAGTATGTCATGGGCCATGAGTCTGAATCAGCCCCAGCATTTT
TRBV5-1	.	TRBJ2-1	.	CASSPSYREYNEQFF	TGCGCCAGCAGCCCATCTTACAGAGAATACAATGAGCAGTTCTTC
TRBV4-1	.	TRBJ2-7	TRBD1	CASSQEDRDYEQYF	TGCGCCAGCAGCCAAGAGGACAGGGACTACGAGCAGTACTTC
TRBV7-8	.	TRBJ1-1	TRBD1	CASSQLAWTGMNTEAFF	TGTGCCAGCAGCCAACTGGCCTGGACAGGAATGAACACTGAAGCTTTCTTT
TRBV11-2	.	TRBJ1-4	TRBD1	CASSSRQGRLGKLFF	TGTGCCAGCAGCTCGAGACAGGGGAGATTGGGAAAACTGTTTTTT
TRBV5-1	once	TRBJ2-7	TRBD1	CASSQWGTGTGSYEQYF	TGCGCCAGCAGCCAATGGGGAACCGGGACAGGGTCCTACGAGCAGTACTTC
TRBV9	.	TRBJ1-1	.	CASSFSQALGEAFF	TGTGCCAGCAGCTTTTCACAGGCCCTCGGGGAAGCTTTCTTT
TRBV10-2	few	TRBJ1-3	TRBD1	CASSRGQDGNTIYF	TGCGCCAGCAGCCGGGGACAGGACGGAAACACCATATATTTT
TRBV5-1	few	TRBJ2-1	.	CASSGGASGYNEQFF	TGCGCCAGCAGCGGGGGGGCTAGCGGCTACAATGAGCAGTTCTTC
TRBV5-1	once	TRBJ2-3	TRBD2	CASSGREGSGRAGADTQYF	TGCGCCAGCAGCGGGAGGGAAGGCAGCGGGAGGGCCGGAGCAGATACGCAGTATTTT
TRBV9	.	TRBJ2-3	TRBD1	CASTRQGERTDTQYF	TGTGCCAGCACACGACAGGGTGAAAGGACAGATACGCAGTATTTT
TRBV28	.	TRBJ1-6	.	CASSLVGADDSPLHF	TGTGCCAGCAGTTTAGTGGGGGCCGATGATTCACCCCTCCACTTT
TRBV2	.	TRBJ2-1	TRBD2	CASSESLAAYNEQFF	TGTGCCAGCAGTGAAAGTCTAGCGGCCTACAATGAGCAGTTCTTC
TRBV5-1	.	TRBJ1-2	.	CASSSGGENGYTF	TGCGCCAGCAGCTCGGGGGGGGAGAATGGCTACACCTTC
TRBV5-1	.	TRBJ1-1	.	CASSLEGRGMNTEAFF	TGCGCCAGCAGCTTGGAGGGGCGCGGGATGAACACTGAAGCTTTCTTT
TRBV15	.	TRBJ2-7	.	CATSRGRLLSYEQYF	TGTGCCACCAGCAGAGGTAGACTGCTCTCCTACGAGCAGTACTTC
TRBV5-6	.	TRBJ1-2	TRBD1	CASSRRTGTYGYTF	TGTGCCAGCAGCCGACGGACAGGAACCTATGGCTACACCTTC
TRBV15	.	TRBJ2-1	TRBD2	CATSRSAAGGPYQQFF	TGTGCCACCAGCAGGTCCGCGGCGGGGGGGCCTTATCAGCAGTTCTTC
TRBV9	few	TRBJ2-1	TRBD2	CASSASGGPYNEQFF	TGTGCCAGCAGCGCGAGCGGGGGGCCCTACAATGAGCAGTTCTTC
TRBV9	.	TRBJ2-7	TRBD2	CASSVGQGGPSEQYF	TGTGCCAGCAGCGTAGGGCAGGGAGGGCCTTCCGAGCAGTACTTC
TRBV7-9	once	TRBJ2-3	TRBD1	CASSFRGRGTDTQYF	TGTGCCAGCAGCTTCAGGGGGCGCGGCACAGATACGCAGTATTTT
TRBV5-5	.	TRBJ1-1	TRBD1	CASSRTGNEGLNTEAFF	TGTGCCAGCAGCAGGACAGGGAATGAGGGACTCAACACTGAAGCTTTCTTT
TRBV6-5	once	TRBJ1-6	.	CASSPPGDSPLHF	TGTGCCAGCAGCCCCCCAGGGGACTCACCCCTCCACTTT
TRBV16	.	TRBJ2-7	.	CASSPTSSYEQYF	TGTGCCAGCAGCCCAACGAGCTCCTACGAGCAGTACTTC
TRBV18	.	TRBJ2-6	.	CASSPPGGDLSGANVLTF	TGTGCCAGCTCACCTCCCGGCGGGGACCTCTCTGGGGCCAACGTCCTGACTTTC
TRBV2	.	TRBJ2-2	.	CASSEARGAGELFF	TGTGCCAGCAGTGAAGCGCGGGGAGCCGGGGAGCTGTTTTTT
TRBV5-1	.	TRBJ2-7	TRBD2	CASSTGGSRYEQYF	TGCGCCAGCAGTACCGGGGGGAGTCGCTACGAGCAGTACTTC
TRBV5-6	.	TRBJ2-1	TRBD2	CASSPGTSAQFF	TGTGCCAGCAGCCCGGGAACTAGCGCCCAGTTCTTC
TRBV2	.	TRBJ1-4	TRBD1	CASSGKTGSINEKLFF	TGTGCCAGCAGTGGAAAGACAGGGTCGATTAATGAAAAACTGTTTTTT
TRBV19	few	TRBJ1-4	.	CASSWGGNEKLFF	TGTGCCTCCTCGTGGGGAGGTAATGAAAAACTGTTTTTT
TRBV5-1	.	TRBJ1-4	TRBD1	CASSGVRQGVGKLFF	TGCGCCAGCAGCGGCGTCCGACAGGGAGTAGGAAAACTGTTTTTT
TRBV29-1	.	TRBJ2-5	TRBD2	CSVEPSGHRVTQYF	TGCAGCGTTGAGCCTAGCGGGCATAGAGTGACCCAGTACTTC
TRBV11-3	few	TRBJ2-5	.	CASSPNPGETQYF	TGTGCCAGCAGCCCCAACCCCGGGGAGACCCAGTACTTC
TRBV2	once	TRBJ2-7	.	CASSELRDPRDEQYF	TGTGCCAGCAGTGAATTGCGGGATCCTAGGGACGAGCAGTACTTC
TRBV19	.	TRBJ1-5	.	CASGLHQPQHF	TGTGCCAGTGGACTGCATCAGCCCCAGCATTTT
TRBV2	.	TRBJ2-3	.	CASRQPSTDTQYF	TGTGCCAGCCGACAGCCCAGCACAGATACGCAGTATTTT
TRBV28	.	TRBJ1-1	TRBD1	CASSSDRVGTEAFF	TGTGCCAGCAGTTCAGACAGGGTTGGCACTGAAGCTTTCTTT
TRBV29-1	.	TRBJ2-1	TRBD2	CSAPGTSNSEQFF	TGCAGCGCCCCCGGGACTAGCAATAGTGAGCAGTTCTTC
TRBV5-5	.	TRBJ2-5	.	CASSFSGLQETQYF	TGTGCCAGCAGCTTTTCAGGGTTACAAGAGACCCAGTACTTC
TRBV11-2	.	TRBJ2-5	.	CASSPGQQETQYF	TGTGCCAGCAGCCCCGGACAGCAAGAGACCCAGTACTTC
TRBV29-1	few	TRBJ2-3	TRBD1	CSATRGFADTQYF	TGCAGCGCGACCAGGGGGTTTGCAGATACGCAGTATTTT
TRBV7-2	few	TRBJ2-1	TRBD2	CASSLAISGSGSNEQFF	TGTGCCAGCAGCTTAGCTATTAGCGGGAGTGGTAGCAATGAGCAGTTCTTC
TRBV29-1	once	TRBJ1-2	.	CSVDQGRPYYGYTF	TGCAGCGTTGATCAGGGGCGCCCCTACTATGGCTACACCTTC
TRBV14	.	TRBJ1-3	.	CASSQARYSGNTIYF	TGTGCCAGCAGCCAAGCTCGTTACTCTGGAAACACCATATATTTT
TRBV7-2	.	TRBJ1-1	TRBD1	CASSLDGQGRLAFF	TGTGCCAGCAGCTTAGATGGACAGGGAAGATTAGCTTTCTTT
TRBV9	.	TRBJ2-1	TRBD2	CASSPIAGLAGGSYNEQFF	TGTGCCAGCAGCCCTATCGCGGGACTAGCGGGGGGGTCCTACAATGAGCAGTTCTTC
TRBV28	.	TRBJ1-4	TRBD1	CASSSEDRERFRLFF	TGTGCCAGCAGCAGCGAGGACAGGGAACGGTTCAGGCTGTTTTTT
TRBV5-4	.	TRBJ1-1	.	CASSLALTGTNTEAFF	TGTGCCAGCAGCTTGGCCCTTACAGGGACAAACACTGAAGCTTTCTTT